This TCR beta chain was retrieved from a study of immune evolution from preneoplasia to lung adenocarcinoma. General study points: KRAS-mutant nodules had the highest T cell clonality.

Libraries were prepared by immunoSEQ multiplex PCR; TCRdb keeps only in-frame clonotypes and omits some of them. The sample holds approximately 3,000 clones, around 73% seen once. For this clone: Its antigen is unidentified.

This CDR3 region has 16 residues. Trimming removed 5 bases at V and 6 bases at J, with 21 bases between. Germline V gene data show CDR1 as MNHEY and CDR2 as SMNVEV (reference sequence). The gene calls are TRBV27 and TRBJ2-3, with a weak D call TRBD2 (6 bases). Sequencing was done on a sample of FFPE minimally invasive lung adenocarcinoma tissue. The clonotype comes from a person aged 60-80 years with lung adenocarcinoma. CDR3 region: CASSRVRDFFRDTQYF. The CDR3 bases are TGTGCCAGCAGTCGCGTCCGGGACTTCTTTCGTGATACGCAGTATTTT.